Each of the 19 T cell receptor beta chains below was sequenced from the same sample in a study of long-term antiretroviral therapy in people with HIV. Samples were assayed with immunoSEQ v3.0 at survey level. The protocol was immunoSEQ multiplex PCR, while the TCRdb copy is restricted to in-frame clones and leaves out a portion. The repertoire includes roughly 17,000 clones, over 70% of them detected once, and approximately 9.5% sits in the top ten. This sample comprised unsorted PBMCs, obtained 0.3 years before starting antiretroviral therapy. The receptors shown here come from a man over 45 with HIV.

This clone appeared a single time. The chain uses TRBV11-3 and TRBJ1-2, with D maybe TRBD1 (6 bases). Trimming shortened V by 3 bases and J by 4 bases, and 9 bases separated the two germline ends. The length of the CDR3 is 13 residues. Germline assignment: CDR1 SGHNT and CDR2 YENEEA. Here the CDR3 reads CASSFTGSYGYTF. The CDR3 DNA reads as TGTGCCAGCAGCTTCACAGGGTCCTATGGCTACACCTTC.

V and J are TRBV18 and TRBJ2-1, with a possible D match to TRBD1 (5 bases). CDR1 KGHSH and CDR2 LQKENI come from the germline V gene. Trimming removed 1 base from V and 6 bases from J, with 7 bases in between. The CDR3 runs 13 residues. DNA of the CDR3: TGTGCCAGCTCACCACAAGGGGTCAATGAGCAGTTCTTC. Protein: CASSPQGVNEQFF.

V usage is TRBV5-4 and J usage is TRBJ1-4; a possible D gene is TRBD1 (5 bases). The CDR3 spans 16 residues. Trimming took 4 bases from V and 0 from J, leaving 13 bases between them. The V gene's germline CDR1 is SGHNT and CDR2 YYREEE (reference sequence). For the CDR3, the DNA is TGTGCCAGCAGCCGCACGAGACAGTCAACTAATGAAAAACTGTTTTTT. Residues: CASSRTRQSTNEKLFF.

This rearrangement joins TRBV5-1 to TRBJ2-7; tentative D call: TRBD2 (7 bases). Germline V lookup: CDR1 SGHRS, CDR2 YFSETQ. V was shortened by 4 bases and J by 7 bases, with 15 bases between the two germline ends. The CDR3 totals 13 residues. CDR3 in DNA: TGCGCCAGCAGCCCCAAGGGGGGGTGGGAGCAGTACTTC. It is translated as CASSPKGGWEQYF.

The V call is TRBV5-6, the J call TRBJ1-1, with a tentative D call TRBD1 (5 bases). CDR1 is SGHDT, CDR2 YYEEEE, per germline. CDR3 length: 13 amino acids. The ends were cut back, 4 bases at V and 6 bases at J, with 13 bases in the middle. The CDR3 DNA reads TGTGCCAGCAGCCAGCTCGGGGCCCCTGAAGCTTTCTTT. This codes for CASSQLGAPEAFF.

The rearrangement joins TRBV11-3 to TRBJ1-2; D is unclear. The V end lost 3 bases, the J end lost 7 bases, and 9 bases lay between the germline ends. The CDR3 consists of 12 residues. The germline gives CDR1 SGHNT, CDR2 YENEEA. This chain's CDR3 is CASSFGLGGYTF. The DNA of the CDR3 is TGTGCCAGCAGCTTCGGACTAGGTGGCTACACCTTC.

The chain's CDR3 is CASSYESGLTTGELFF. The CDR3 DNA reads TGTGCCAGCAGTTATGAATCGGGACTGACCACCGGGGAGCTGTTTTTT. This sequence joins TRBV5-6 and TRBJ2-2; D might be TRBD2 (6 bases). The ends were cut back, 5 bases at V and 4 bases at J, with 18 bases in the middle. Per the germline V gene, CDR1 is SGHDT and CDR2 is YYEEEE. The CDR3 contains 16 residues.

The chain employs TRBV19 and TRBJ2-6; 8 positions agree with TRBD1. J lost 0 bases, V lost 5 bases, and 9 bases had no gene match. Germline loops: CDR1 LNHDA, CDR2 SQIVND (reference sequence). This CDR3 has 18 amino acids. In DNA, the CDR3 is TGTGCCAGTAGTCCCCGGACAGGGAGCTACTCTGGGGCCAACGTCCTGACTTTC. Protein: CASSPRTGSYSGANVLTF. The complete variable domain, with remaining parts taken from reference TRBV19 and TRBJ2-6, reads DGGITQSPKYLFRKEGQNVTLSCEQNLNHDAMYWYRQDPGQGLRLIYYSQIVNDFQKGDIAEGYSVSREKKESFPLTVTSAQKNPTAFYLCASSPRTGSYSGANVLTFGAGSRLTVL.

J is TRBJ2-5 and V is TRBV4-3; no clear D gene. V was shortened by 0 bases and J by 5 bases, with 7 bases between the two germline ends. There are 13 residues in the CDR3. Looked up from germline, CDR1 is LGHNA and CDR2 is YSLEER. The CDR3 sequence is CASSQDIRETQYF. DNA of the CDR3: TGCGCCAGCAGCCAAGATATTCGGGAGACCCAGTACTTC.

The sample holds a few counts of this clone. The chain carries TRBV14 and TRBJ2-7; possible D gene TRBD2, 7 bases. CDR1 SGHDN and CDR2 FVKESK come from the germline V gene. The CDR3 sequence is 16 residues long. V lost 0 bases to trimming and J lost 7 bases, with 19 bases between them. The CDR3 DNA follows: TGTGCCAGCAGCCAAGAGGGGGGGGCTTTTTCGGAGGAGCAGTACTTC. Protein: CASSQEGGAFSEEQYF.

By share of the sample, this clone is large. J is TRBJ1-1 and V is TRBV19; the D gene is possibly TRBD1 (5 bases). The CDR3 is made up of 12 amino acids. V shed 3 bases and J shed 6 bases, with 8 bases lying between them. Germline loops: CDR1 LNHDA, CDR2 SQIVND (reference sequence). CDR3 sequence reads: CASSILGAEAFF. The CDR3 nucleotides are TGTGCCAGTAGTATTCTGGGGGCTGAAGCTTTCTTT.

This clone was seen once. V and J are TRBV7-9 and TRBJ2-2; 7 nucleotides line up with TRBD2. The germline gives CDR1 SEHNR, CDR2 FQNEAQ (reference sequence). Losses at the gene ends were 5 bases for V and 1 base for J; bases not matched to a gene: 10. This CDR3 contains 17 residues. CDR3 sequence reads: CASSRLSSGRNTGELFF. In DNA, the CDR3 is TGTGCCAGCAGCCGCCTATCTAGCGGCAGGAACACCGGGGAGCTGTTTTTT.

The chain has TRBV2 and TRBJ1-4; no reliable D call. Between the trimmed V and J ends, which lost 7 bases and 5 bases, there was a span of 14 bases. The CDR3 is 14 residues long. Germline V lookup: CDR1 SNHLY, CDR2 FYNNEI. Written as DNA, the CDR3 is TGTGCCAGCACGGAACTCCAGCTAAATGAAAAACTGTTTTTT. It translates to CASTELQLNEKLFF.

The chain has TRBV11-2 and TRBJ1-1; D gene unclear. V gave up 1 base and J gave up 0 bases, with 3 bases separating them. The CDR3 totals 13 residues. Germline assignment: CDR1 SGHAT and CDR2 FQNNGV. In DNA, the CDR3 is TGTGCCAGCAGCTTAGGGATGAACACTGAAGCTTTCTTT. This translates into CASSLGMNTEAFF.

The CDR3 protein is CASSIPGMNTEAFF. Here the CDR3 DNA reads TGTGCCAGTAGTATTCCGGGGATGAACACTGAAGCTTTCTTT. The chain uses TRBV19 and TRBJ1-1; D is unresolved. V lost 3 bases to trimming and J lost 0 bases, with 8 bases between them. This CDR3 has 14 amino acids. Per the germline V gene, CDR1 is LNHDA and CDR2 is SQIVND (reference sequence).

V usage is TRBV4-3 and J usage is TRBJ2-7; the D gene is possibly TRBD1 (6 bases). V was pared by 6 bases and J by 7 bases, with 19 bases between. Germline CDR1 reads LGHNA; CDR2 reads YSLEER. This CDR3 region has 14 residues. The CDR3 is CASSTTGIGTEQYF. CDR3 nucleotides: TGCGCCAGCAGTACGACAGGAATCGGTACGGAGCAGTACTTC.

The chain links TRBV6-4 to TRBJ2-1; TRBD2 might be the D (5 bases). CDR3 length: 14 residues. Trimming took 0 bases from V and 5 from J, leaving 8 bases between them. Germline loops: CDR1 MRHNA, CDR2 SNTAGT. As DNA, the CDR3 is TGTGCCAGCAGTGACTCCGGGGAAAACAATGAGCAGTTCTTC. This sequence encodes CASSDSGENNEQFF.

This sequence joins TRBV5-4 and TRBJ2-7; no firm D call. Per the germline V gene, CDR1 is SGHNT and CDR2 is YYREEE (reference sequence). The CDR3 spans 11 residues. Between the trimmed V and J ends, which lost 0 bases and 6 bases, there was a span of 4 bases. The CDR3 sequence: CASSLEGEQYF. The CDR3 DNA is TGTGCCAGCAGCTTGGAAGGCGAGCAGTACTTC.

The chain combines TRBV10-3 with TRBJ2-3; either TRBD1 or TRBD2 may supply D (5 bases each). Germline V lookup: CDR1 ENHRY, CDR2 SYGVKD. V lost 9 bases, J lost 0 bases, and 7 bases lay in between. CDR3 size: 12 residues. The CDR3 spells CAIWDSTDTQYF. The CDR3 DNA reads TGTGCCATATGGGACAGCACAGATACGCAGTATTTT.